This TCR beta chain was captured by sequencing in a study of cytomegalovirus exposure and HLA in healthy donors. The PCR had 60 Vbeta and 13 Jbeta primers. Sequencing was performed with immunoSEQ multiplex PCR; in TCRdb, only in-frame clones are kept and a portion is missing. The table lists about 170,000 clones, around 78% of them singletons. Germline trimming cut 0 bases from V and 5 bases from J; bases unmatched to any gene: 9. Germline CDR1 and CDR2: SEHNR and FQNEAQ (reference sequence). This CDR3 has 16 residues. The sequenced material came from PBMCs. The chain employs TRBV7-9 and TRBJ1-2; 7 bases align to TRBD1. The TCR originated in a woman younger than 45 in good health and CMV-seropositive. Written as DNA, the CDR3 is TGTGCCAGCAGCTTAGCCGGAGTAGGACAGGTTTATGGCTACACCTTC. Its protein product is CASSLAGVGQVYGYTF.